This T cell receptor (beta chain) was sequenced during a study of cytomegalovirus exposure and HLA in healthy donors. Researchers ran the PCR with 60 Vbeta and 13 Jbeta primers. Profiled with immunoSEQ multiplex PCR; TCRdb holds only in-frame clones, not every one. The table includes 150,000 or so clones, about four fifths detected once. Germline loops: CDR1 SGHTA, CDR2 FQGNSA. The trim removed 3 bases at V and 2 bases at J, leaving 7 bases unmatched. CDR3 length: 15 amino acids. The sequenced material came from PBMCs. The rearrangement links TRBV7-2 to TRBJ2-7, with 7 bases aligning to TRBD2. The clonotype comes from a man younger than 40 in good health and CMV-seronegative. CDR3 amino acids: CASSFSAGTAYEQYF. CDR3 in DNA: TGTGCCAGCAGCTTCTCAGCGGGAACCGCCTACGAGCAGTACTTC.